This TCR beta chain was found in a study of T-cell memory formation after mild COVID-19 listed by TCRdb under 2021. About the investigation overall: TCR sequence clusters from the two donors were largely donor specific. The cohort comprised two young, previously healthy adult volunteers, one female and one male. Longitudinal TCRalpha and TCRbeta repertoire sequencing tracked T-cell clones expanding and contracting after mild COVID-19 in two donors.

This sample was sequenced with an Illumina NovaSeq 6000. TCRalpha and TCRbeta cDNA libraries were built by 5'RACE with constant-segment primers, adding sample barcodes and unique molecular identifiers. RNA was extracted from every sample with Trizol reagent. The libraries were amplified in two PCR steps, and the second step added a second sample barcode and Illumina TruSeq adapters. Sequencing of libraries was performed on an Illumina NovaSeq with 2 x 150 bp paired-end reads. Under the source paper's analysis protocol: With migec v1.2.7, reads were demultiplexed and then collapsed into UMI-guided consensus sequences. Using mixcr v2.1.11, the UMI consensuses were aligned to TRA and TRB V and J templates and assembled into clonotypes. A clonotype was counted as expanded or contracted only when both edgeR and NoisET called the clonotype significant, with the noise models trained on biological replicates. edgeR calls used a false discovery rate-adjusted p below 0.01 and a log2 fold-change threshold of 1. As an exploratory analysis of dynamics, max-normalized trajectories of the 1000 most abundant clonotypes were examined by PCA with hierarchical clustering. Each responding clone was given a CD4 or CD8 phenotype based on the CD4+ and CD8+ repertoires, which had been sequenced separately. TCRdb ran its own pipeline on the public reads, namely fastp trimming at Q25 and MiXCR clone calling, and kept in-frame beta chains. Rows are unified per CDR3 protein, each entry keeping the most common DNA and genes. TCRdb, not the authors, supplied the V and J calls. For this sample there are 85,000 to 120,000 distinct CDR3 sequences; roughly an eighth appear just once. Of the sample, 27% falls within the top ten clones.

PBMCs were isolated by Ficoll-Paque density gradient centrifugation. On this clonotype: This receptor's antigen is unknown. Per-base qualities were not stored, and no clone one base away is much larger.

At the junction V is shortened by 5 bases and J by 3 bases; bases outside the gene matches: 8. The CDR3 runs 15 amino acids, cysteine and phenylalanine included. Of the read, only the CDR3 DNA is kept; its 45 bases are in frame from base 1. Study-wide conclusions, independent of this receptor: Only a couple of mild cases were covered in the study, and larger cohorts including severe cases with pre-infection samples were considered necessary. Some responding clones were detected in pre-infection memory, suggesting pre-existing cross-reactive memory T cells joined the SARS-CoV-2 response. Balanced CD4/CD8 phenotypes were observed for clones contracting from day 15 to 85, whereas a bias towards CD4+ was observed for a second wave of clones expanding from day 15 to 37. SARS-CoV-2 specificity was not confirmed for the second-wave clones peaking on day 37. Contracting CD4+ clones were found mainly in CM and EM memory subsets, while CD8+ clones were enriched in EMRA.

The V and J genes are TRBV12-3 or TRBV12-4 and TRBJ2-3, with 7 middle bases fitting TRBD1. The sequencing sample was made of PBMCs or a T cell subset sorted from them (not recorded which). This TCR came from an adult woman who had mild COVID-19 (a few samples of this study predate the infection). The sample titles of this study are shuffled in the database, so cell type and time point are left out; the donor was told from shared clones. The CDR3 is CASSPRDSLTDTQYF. The DNA is TGTGCCAGCAGTCCGAGGGACAGTTTAACAGATACGCAGTATTTT.